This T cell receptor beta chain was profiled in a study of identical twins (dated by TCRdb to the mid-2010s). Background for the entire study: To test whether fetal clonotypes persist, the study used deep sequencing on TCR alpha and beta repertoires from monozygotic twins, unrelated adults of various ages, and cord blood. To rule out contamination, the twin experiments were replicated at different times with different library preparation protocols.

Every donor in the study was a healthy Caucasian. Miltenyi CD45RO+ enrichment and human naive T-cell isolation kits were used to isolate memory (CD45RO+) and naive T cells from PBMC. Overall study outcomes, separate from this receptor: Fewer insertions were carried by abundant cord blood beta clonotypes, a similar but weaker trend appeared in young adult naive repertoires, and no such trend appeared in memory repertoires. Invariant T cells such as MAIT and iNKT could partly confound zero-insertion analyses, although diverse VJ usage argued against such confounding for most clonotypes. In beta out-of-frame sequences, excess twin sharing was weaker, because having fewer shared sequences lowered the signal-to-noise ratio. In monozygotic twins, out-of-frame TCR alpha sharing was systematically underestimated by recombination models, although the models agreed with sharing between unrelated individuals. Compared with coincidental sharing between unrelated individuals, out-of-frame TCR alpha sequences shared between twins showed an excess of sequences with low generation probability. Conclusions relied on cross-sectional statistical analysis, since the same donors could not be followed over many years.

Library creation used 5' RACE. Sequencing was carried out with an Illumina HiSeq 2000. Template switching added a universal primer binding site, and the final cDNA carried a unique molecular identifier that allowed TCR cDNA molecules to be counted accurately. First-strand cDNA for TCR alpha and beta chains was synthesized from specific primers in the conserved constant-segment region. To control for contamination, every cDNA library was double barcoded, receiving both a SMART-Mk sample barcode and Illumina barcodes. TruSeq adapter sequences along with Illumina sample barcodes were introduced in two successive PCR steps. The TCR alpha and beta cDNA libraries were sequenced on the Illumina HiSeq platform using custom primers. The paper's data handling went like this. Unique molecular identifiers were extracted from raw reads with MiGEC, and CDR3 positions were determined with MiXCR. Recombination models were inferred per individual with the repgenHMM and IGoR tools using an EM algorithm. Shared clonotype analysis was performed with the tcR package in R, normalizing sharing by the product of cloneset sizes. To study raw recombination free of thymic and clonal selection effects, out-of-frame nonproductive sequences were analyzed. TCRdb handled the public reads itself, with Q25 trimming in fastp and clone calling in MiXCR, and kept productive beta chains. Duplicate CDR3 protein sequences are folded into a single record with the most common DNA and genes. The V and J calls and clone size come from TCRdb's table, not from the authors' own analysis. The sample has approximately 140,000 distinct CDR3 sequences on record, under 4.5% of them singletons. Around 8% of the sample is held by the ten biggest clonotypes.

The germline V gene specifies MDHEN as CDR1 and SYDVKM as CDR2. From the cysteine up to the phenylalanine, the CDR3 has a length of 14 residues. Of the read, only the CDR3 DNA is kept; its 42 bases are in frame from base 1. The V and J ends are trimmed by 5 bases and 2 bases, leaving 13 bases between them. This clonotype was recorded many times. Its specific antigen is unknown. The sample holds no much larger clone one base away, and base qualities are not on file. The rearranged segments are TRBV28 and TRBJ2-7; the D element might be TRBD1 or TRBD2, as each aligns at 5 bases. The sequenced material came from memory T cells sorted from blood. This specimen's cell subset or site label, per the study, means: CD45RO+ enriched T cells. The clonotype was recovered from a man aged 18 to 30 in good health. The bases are TGTGCCAGCAGTCCCTCGGGGCGTACCTACGAGCAGTACTTC. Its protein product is CASSPSGRTYEQYF.